The 2 T cell receptor beta chains below all came from one sample that was sequenced in a study of T-cell memory formation after mild COVID-19. TCRdb re-analysed the 5' RACE reads in MiXCR, keeping a single row per CDR3 protein. The table has roughly 51,000 distinct CDR3 sequences, around 7.3% seen once; the top ten hold 1.4%. The sample was PBMCs or a T cell subset sorted from them (not recorded which). Source of these receptors: a young man who had mild COVID-19 (a few samples of this study predate the infection). Cell type and time point are not known.

At least ten counts were recorded for this clonotype. The J gene is TRBJ2-2, the V gene TRBV4-3, with D perhaps matching TRBD1 or TRBD2 (5 bases each). The CDR3 consists of 16 residues. V was pared by 1 base and J by 3 bases, with 12 bases between. Germline CDR1 and CDR2: LGHNA and YSLEER. The DNA of the CDR3 is TGCGCCAGCAGCCAAGGATGGGACCGGGACACCGGGGAGCTGTTTTTT. Translation gives CASSQGWDRDTGELFF.

The chain combines TRBV7-2 with TRBJ2-5; 11 nucleotides line up with TRBD1. There are 16 residues in the CDR3. Germline values: CDR1 SGHTA, CDR2 FQGNSA. J was trimmed by 5 bases and V by 4 bases; bases with no gene match: 9. CDR3 DNA: TGTGCCAGCAGCTCAGCCGCGGACAGGGGGCGTGAGACCCAGTACTTC. This gives the protein CASSSAADRGRETQYF.